This TCR beta chain is from a study of CD8+ T cells in alopecia areata. Study information: Each day, treated patients took oral tofacitinib twice, at 5 to 10 mg per dose.

There are 14 residues in the CDR3. The germline V gene has CDR1 SGDLS and CDR2 YYNGEE. V lost 3 bases and J lost 7, with 11 bases in between. It was cDNA, reverse transcribed from extracted RNA, that served as the sequencing template. TCRdb's table, derived via immunoSEQ multiplex PCR, lists solely in-frame clones and lacks some. This sample has about 190,000 clones, with under 80% found just once. Sample treatment: oral pan-JAK inhibitor, 5-10 mg twice daily. In alopecia areata patients, both lesional scalp punch biopsies and peripheral blood were collected. PBMC-derived CD4+ and CD8+ T cells were sorted.

The receptor comes from a human donor with alopecia areata. The sequenced sample was CD4+ T cells sorted from blood, obtained around week 49, from a patient treated with tofacitinib. The chain has TRBV9 and TRBJ1-6, with no clear D. The CDR3 DNA sequence: TGTGCCAGCAGCGGACTGGTGGGGAATTCACCCCTCCACTTT. It codes for CASSGLVGNSPLHF.